A single sample gave rise to the 5 T cell receptor beta chains below, sequenced in a study of blood T cell repertoires in COVID-19. The repertoire was sequenced with immunoSEQ multiplex PCR; TCRdb's copy has only in-frame clones and lacks some. The repertoire consists of 75,000 to 100,000 clones, with roughly 86% occurring once and the leading ten covering 7.4%. The source material was peripheral blood. These receptors all stem from a human donor with acute or convalescent COVID-19. The donor label of this sample is uncertain.

The chain carries TRBV7-2 and TRBJ1-5; tentative D call: TRBD1 (5 bases). The CDR3 sequence is 15 residues long. V lost 1 base to trimming and J lost 2 bases, with 9 bases between them. Germline CDR1 is SGHTA and CDR2 is FQGNSA. The CDR3, as DNA: TGTGCCAGCAGCTTAGGGGGGGTGGGCAATCAGCCCCAGCATTTT. Protein: CASSLGGVGNQPQHF.

The V and J genes are TRBV3-1 (or the pseudogene TRBV3-2) and TRBJ1-3; the D gene is possibly TRBD1 (6 bases). The CDR3 is 15 residues long. CDR1 LGHDT and CDR2 YNNKEL come from the germline V gene (reference sequence). V lost 2 bases and J 3 bases, leaving 11 bases between the germline ends. This CDR3 is CASSQRGAFGNTIYF. In DNA, the CDR3 is TGTGCCAGCAGCCAACGGGGGGCTTTTGGAAACACCATATATTTT.

The chain joins TRBV4-2 to TRBJ1-6; D is perhaps TRBD1 (5 bases). V shed 4 bases and J shed 7 bases, with 17 bases lying between them. The CDR3 is 16 residues long. Germline values: CDR1 LGHNA, CDR2 YNFKEQ. The DNA for the CDR3 is TGTGCCAGCAGCCCCGGCGGGGGTAAGGGGAATTCACCCCTCCACTTT. Protein sequence: CASSPGGGKGNSPLHF.

In regard to this clone: Within the sample, other DNA sequences also encode this same CDR3. V usage is TRBV5-1 and J usage is TRBJ1-5; TRBD1 matches at 10 bases. V was pared by 4 bases and J by 4 bases, with 5 bases of the junction left unmatched. The length of the CDR3 is 15 residues. Germline loops: CDR1 SGHRS, CDR2 YFSETQ. The DNA for the CDR3 is TGCGCCAGCAGCCCCGGACAGGGGGGTAATCAGCCCCAGCATTTT. It specifies CASSPGQGGNQPQHF.

CDR3 DNA sequence: TGTGCCAGCAGTGAAGTTAGGACCCGGGGCACCGGGGAGCTGTTTTTT. Translation: CASSEVRTRGTGELFF. The rearrangement joins TRBV6-1 to TRBJ2-2, with TRBD2 as a possible D gene (5 bases). Germline V lookup: CDR1 MNHNS, CDR2 SASEGT. The V end was cut by 1 base, the J end by 4 bases, with 13 bases between. The CDR3 length is 16 residues.